This TCR beta chain was recovered during a study of breast tumors, draining lymph nodes, adjacent tissues. Study-level points and caveats: Compared with basal-like, luminal-like tumors shared significantly more repertoire with nontumor tissue. Tumor repertoires ranked between lymph nodes and nontumor tissue in diversity, with V and J gene preferences. The lymph node origin of tumor T cells was framed as consistent with a hypothesis, not demonstrated.

Axillary draining lymph nodes of breast cancer patients supplied the node samples. Turning to this clonotype: No antigen is known for it.

TCRdb re-called the multiplex PCR reads through MiXCR, storing one row per CDR3 protein. The sample holds 200,000 to 300,000 distinct CDR3 sequences; 30% to 35% are singletons and the top ten take around 1.1%. The V and J ends lost 5 bases and 8 bases, in that order; junction bases with no gene match: 6. Germline V lookup: CDR1 ENHRY, CDR2 SYGVKD. This CDR3 contains 14 residues. This receptor was taken from a female donor with breast cancer. Some clones in this sample may be carry-over from other donors' samples. The sequenced sample consisted of axillary lymph node tissue. The chain employs TRBV10-3 and TRBJ2-1; 10 positions match TRBD2. CDR3 in DNA: TGTGCCATCAGTAGGGCTAGCGGGAGTTATGAGCAGTTCTTC. Translating it yields CAISRASGSYEQFF.